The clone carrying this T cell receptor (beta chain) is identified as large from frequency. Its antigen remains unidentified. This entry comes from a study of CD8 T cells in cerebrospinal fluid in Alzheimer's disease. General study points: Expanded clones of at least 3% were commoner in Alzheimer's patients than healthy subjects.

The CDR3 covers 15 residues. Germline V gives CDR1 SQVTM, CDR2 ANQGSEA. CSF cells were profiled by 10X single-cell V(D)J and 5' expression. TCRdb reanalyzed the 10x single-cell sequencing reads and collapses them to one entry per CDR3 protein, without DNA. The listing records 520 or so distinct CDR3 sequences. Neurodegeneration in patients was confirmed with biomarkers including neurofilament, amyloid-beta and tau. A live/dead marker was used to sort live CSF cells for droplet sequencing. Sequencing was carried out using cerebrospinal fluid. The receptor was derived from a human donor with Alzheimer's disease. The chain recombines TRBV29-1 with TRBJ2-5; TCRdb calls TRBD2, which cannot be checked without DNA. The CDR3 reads CSVAGGRTQVETQYF. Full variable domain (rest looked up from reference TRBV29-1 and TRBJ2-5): SAVISQKPSRDICQRGTSLTIQCQVDSQVTMMFWYRQQPGQSLTLIATANQGSEATYESGFVIDKFPISRPNLTFSTLTVSNMSPEDSSIYLCSVAGGRTQVETQYFGPGTRLLVL.